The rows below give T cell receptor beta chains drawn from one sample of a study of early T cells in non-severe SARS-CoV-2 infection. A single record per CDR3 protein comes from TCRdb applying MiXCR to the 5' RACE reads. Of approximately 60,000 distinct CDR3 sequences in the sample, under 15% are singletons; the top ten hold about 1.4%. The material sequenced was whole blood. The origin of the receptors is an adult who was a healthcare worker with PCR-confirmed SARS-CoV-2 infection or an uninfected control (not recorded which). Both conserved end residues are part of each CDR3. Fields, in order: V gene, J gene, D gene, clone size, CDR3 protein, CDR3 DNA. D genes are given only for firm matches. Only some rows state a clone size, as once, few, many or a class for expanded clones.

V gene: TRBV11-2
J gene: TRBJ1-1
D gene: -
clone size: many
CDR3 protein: CASSLMGNTEAFF
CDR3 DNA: TGTGCCAGCAGCTTAATGGGGAACACTGAAGCTTTCTTT

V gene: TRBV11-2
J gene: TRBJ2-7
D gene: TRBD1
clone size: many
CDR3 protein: CASSLGQGNYEQYF
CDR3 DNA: TGTGCCAGCAGCTTAGGACAGGGAAACTACGAGCAGTACTTC

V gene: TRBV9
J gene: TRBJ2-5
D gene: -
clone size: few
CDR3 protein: CASSARLDSWLETQYF
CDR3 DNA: TGTGCCAGCAGCGCGCGACTGGATTCTTGGTTGGAGACCCAGTACTTC

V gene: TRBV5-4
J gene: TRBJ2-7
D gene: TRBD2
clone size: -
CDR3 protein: CASSPLPSGVAEYF
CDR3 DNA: TGTGCCAGCAGCCCACTTCCTAGCGGGGTCGCGGAGTACTTC

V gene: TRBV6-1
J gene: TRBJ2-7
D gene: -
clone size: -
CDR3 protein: CASREGGGNAAQYF
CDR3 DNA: TGTGCCAGCAGGGAGGGGGGGGGCAATGCAGCGCAGTACTTC

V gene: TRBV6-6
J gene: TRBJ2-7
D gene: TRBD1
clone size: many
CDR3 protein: CASSYSITGGLTYEQYF
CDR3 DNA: TGTGCCAGCAGTTACTCGATCACAGGGGGCCTTACCTACGAGCAGTACTTC

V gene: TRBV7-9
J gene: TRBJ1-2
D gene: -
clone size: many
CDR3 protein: CASSPRTQILPYGYTF
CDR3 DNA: TGTGCCAGCAGCCCTCGGACTCAGATCCTCCCTTATGGCTACACCTTC

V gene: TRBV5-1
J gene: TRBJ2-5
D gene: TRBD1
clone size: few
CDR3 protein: CASSSRTGRQETQYF
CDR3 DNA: TGCGCCAGCAGCTCCCGGACAGGCCGGCAGGAGACCCAGTACTTC

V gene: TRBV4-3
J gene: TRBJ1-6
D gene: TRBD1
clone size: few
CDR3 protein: CASSQNRGQGSHLHF
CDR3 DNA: TGCGCCAGCAGCCAAAATCGCGGACAGGGCTCCCACCTCCACTTT

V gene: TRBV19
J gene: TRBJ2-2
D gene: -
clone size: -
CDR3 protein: CASSMAQGRVTGELFF
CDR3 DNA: TGTGCCAGTAGTATGGCTCAGGGTCGCGTCACCGGGGAGCTGTTTTTT

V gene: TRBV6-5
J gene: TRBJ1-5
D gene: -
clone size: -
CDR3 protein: CASRINRAGQPQHF
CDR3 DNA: TGTGCCAGCAGGATCAACAGGGCCGGTCAGCCCCAGCATTTT

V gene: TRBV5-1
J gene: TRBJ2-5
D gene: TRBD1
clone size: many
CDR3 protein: CASSLEGQGETQYF
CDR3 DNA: TGCGCCAGCAGCTTGGAGGGACAGGGGGAGACCCAGTACTTC

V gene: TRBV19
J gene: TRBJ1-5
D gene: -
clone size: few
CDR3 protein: CASSIAGVSNQPQHF
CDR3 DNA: TGTGCCAGTAGTATCGCGGGGGTTAGCAATCAGCCCCAGCATTTT

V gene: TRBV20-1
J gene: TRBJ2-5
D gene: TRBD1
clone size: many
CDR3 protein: CSAEGQIQETQYF
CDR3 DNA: TGCAGTGCTGAGGGACAGATTCAAGAGACCCAGTACTTC

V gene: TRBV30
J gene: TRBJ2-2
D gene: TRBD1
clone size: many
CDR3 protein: CAWSVGTGTRELFF
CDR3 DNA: TGTGCCTGGAGTGTCGGGACAGGGACTAGGGAGCTGTTTTTT

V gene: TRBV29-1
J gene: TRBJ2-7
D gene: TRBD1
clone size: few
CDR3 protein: CSVALGTGYEQYF
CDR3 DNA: TGCAGCGTTGCTCTAGGGACAGGCTACGAGCAGTACTTC

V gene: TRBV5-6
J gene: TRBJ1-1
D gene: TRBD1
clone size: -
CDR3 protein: CASSLAGTVSTEAFF
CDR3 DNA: TGTGCCAGCAGCTTGGCCGGGACAGTAAGCACTGAAGCTTTCTTT

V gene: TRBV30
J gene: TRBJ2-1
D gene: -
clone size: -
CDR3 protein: CAWNRGIHNEQFF
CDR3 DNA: TGTGCCTGGAATCGGGGGATCCACAATGAGCAGTTCTTC

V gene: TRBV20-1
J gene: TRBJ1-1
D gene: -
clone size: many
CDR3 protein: CSARPGPTREAFF
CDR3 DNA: TGCAGTGCTAGGCCGGGGCCTACCAGAGAAGCTTTCTTT

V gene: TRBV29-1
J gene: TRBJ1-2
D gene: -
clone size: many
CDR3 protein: CSVEGGPYYGYTF
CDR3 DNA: TGCAGCGTTGAGGGCGGACCCTACTATGGCTACACCTTC

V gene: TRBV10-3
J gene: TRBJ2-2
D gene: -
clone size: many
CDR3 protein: CAAAPNTGTNTGELFF
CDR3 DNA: TGTGCCGCCGCCCCGAATACCGGGACGAACACCGGGGAGCTGTTTTTT

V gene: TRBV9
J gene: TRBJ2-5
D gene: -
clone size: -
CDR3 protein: CASSIGGGETQYF
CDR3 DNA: TGTGCCAGCAGCATAGGTGGGGGCGAGACCCAGTACTTC

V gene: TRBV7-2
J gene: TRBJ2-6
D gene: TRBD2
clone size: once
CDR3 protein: CASSLRGTSGLSGANVLTF
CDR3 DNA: TGTGCCAGCAGCTTGAGGGGGACTAGCGGGCTCTCTGGGGCCAACGTCCTGACTTTC

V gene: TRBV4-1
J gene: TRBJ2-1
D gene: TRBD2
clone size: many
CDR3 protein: CASRTLAGGYNEQFF
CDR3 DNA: TGCGCCAGCAGGACACTAGCGGGGGGATACAATGAGCAGTTCTTC

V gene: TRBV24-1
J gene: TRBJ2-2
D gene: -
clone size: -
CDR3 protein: CATSDRRTDTGELFF
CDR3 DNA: TGTGCCACCAGTGATAGGCGGACAGACACCGGGGAGCTGTTTTTT

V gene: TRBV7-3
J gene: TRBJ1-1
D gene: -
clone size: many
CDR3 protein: CASSLNYWAEAFF
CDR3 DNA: TGTGCCAGCAGCTTAAATTACTGGGCTGAAGCTTTCTTT

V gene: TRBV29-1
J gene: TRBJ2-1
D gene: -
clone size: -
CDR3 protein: CSVPPRGASFHNEQFF
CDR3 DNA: TGCAGCGTCCCACCCAGAGGGGCTAGCTTCCACAATGAGCAGTTCTTC

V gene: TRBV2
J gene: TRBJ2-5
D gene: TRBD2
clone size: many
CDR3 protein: CASSVLAGGQETQYF
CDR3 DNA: TGTGCCAGCAGTGTACTAGCGGGGGGCCAAGAGACCCAGTACTTC

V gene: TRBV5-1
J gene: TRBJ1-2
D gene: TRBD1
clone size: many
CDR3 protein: CASRPGTGIGGYTF
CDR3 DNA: TGCGCCAGCAGACCCGGGACAGGGATCGGGGGCTACACCTTC

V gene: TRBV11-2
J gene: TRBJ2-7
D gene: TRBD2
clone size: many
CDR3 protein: CASSLGGLAGTHEQYF
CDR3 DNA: TGTGCCAGCAGCTTAGGTGGGCTAGCGGGGACCCACGAGCAGTACTTC

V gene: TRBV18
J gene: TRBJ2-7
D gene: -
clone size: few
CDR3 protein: CASSPRTGYEQYF
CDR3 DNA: TGTGCCAGCTCACCCAGGACTGGCTACGAGCAGTACTTC